The 26 T cell receptor beta chains reported below all come from one sample, sequenced in a study of beta chain features in type 1 diabetes (dated by TCRdb to between 2017 and 2018). Libraries were prepared through the immunoSEQ multiplex PCR assay. The entire amount of isolated RNA was reverse transcribed using the High Capacity cDNA Reverse Transcription Kit, so the sequenced TCRB transcripts were expressed ones. Here the immuneACCESS table is served through TCRdb, limited to in-frame sequences with V and J called. Missing clones are a known gap in these copies; in checked studies unresolved V genes cover under half, and the rest lacks a known reason. This sample gives about 410,000 clones in total; approximately 15% of them show up just once. Of the sample, roughly 0.04% falls within the top ten clones. Sequenced: naive CD4+ T cells from blood. Taken with the paper, the label for cell subset or site translates to: true naive CD4+ T cells. The receptor set was obtained from a young man in good health.

This clone has a handful of counts. The chain combines TRBV7-9 with TRBJ2-1; D could derive from TRBD1 or TRBD2 (7 bases each). Germline-derived CDR1 and CDR2 are SEHNR and FQNEAQ (reference sequence). This CDR3 region has 11 residues. Trimming left V 5 bases short and J 14 bases short, with 13 bases between. DNA for the CDR3: TGTGCCAGCAGCCAGACAGGGAGGGAGTTCTTC. Its protein is CASSQTGREFF.

This clone was seen a handful of times. The chain has TRBV30 and TRBJ1-1; D gene ambiguous. CDR3 size: 13 residues. Per germline, CDR1 GTSNPN and CDR2 SVGIG (reference sequence). V was pared by 2 bases and J by 2 bases, with 9 bases between. The CDR3 DNA reads TGTGCCTGGAGTACGTCCAGAAACACTGAAGCTTTCTTT. Encoded protein: CAWSTSRNTEAFF.

This clone was observed a few times. The rearrangement links TRBV19 to TRBJ2-7; 7 bases fit TRBD2. After removal of 10 bases from V and 3 bases from J, the junction contained 9 bases not matched to a gene. Germline V gene lookup returns CDR1 LNHDA and CDR2 SQIVND (reference sequence). This CDR3 comprises 13 residues. The CDR3 is CATSWDYNYEQYF. The DNA of the CDR3 is TGTGCCACCTCATGGGACTACAACTACGAGCAGTACTTC.

V and J are TRBV2 and TRBJ2-1, with 8 nucleotides matching TRBD1. CDR3 length: 12 amino acids. The germline CDR1 and CDR2 sequences are SNHLY and FYNNEI. Trimming took 6 bases from V and 9 from J; bases not matched to a gene: 4. In DNA form, the CDR3 reads TGTGCCAGCAGAGAAACAGGGGGTGAGCAGTTCTTC. Translated, it gives CASRETGGEQFF.

This clone has just a few counts. This chain joins TRBV7-9 and TRBJ2-7; 14 nucleotides align to TRBD2. This CDR3 region has 18 residues. V dropped 4 bases and J dropped 2; count of bases not matched to a gene: 10. Germline assignment: CDR1 SEHNR and CDR2 FQNEAQ (reference sequence). CDR3 nucleotides: TGTGCCAGCAGCTCTCAGGGGCCGGGACTAGCGGGAGCCTACGAGCAGTACGTC. This sequence encodes CASSSQGPGLAGAYEQYV.

This clone showed up just a few times. The chain uses TRBV30 and TRBJ1-2; 7 bases fit TRBD1. The V gene end was trimmed by 3 bases and the J gene end by 5 bases; junction bases not matched to a gene: 15. Germline lookup yields CDR1 GTSNPN and CDR2 SVGIG (reference sequence). There are 16 residues in the CDR3. The CDR3 here is CAWSATQNRGVYGYTF. In DNA form, the CDR3 reads TGTGCCTGGAGCGCTACCCAGAACAGGGGAGTTTATGGCTACACCTTC.

This clone showed up just a few times. The chain carries TRBV6-6 and TRBJ2-7; D remains ambiguous. The V gene lost 3 bases and the J gene lost 5 bases, with 17 bases spanning the gap. Germline V gene data show CDR1 as MNHNY and CDR2 as SVGAGI (reference sequence). This CDR3 comprises 15 residues. Here the CDR3 reads CASSYLAPNADEQYF. The DNA for the CDR3 is TGTGCCAGCAGTTATTTGGCCCCAAACGCCGACGAGCAGTACTTC.

J is TRBJ2-3 and V is TRBV18, with D maybe TRBD2 (5 bases). Germline CDR1 reads KGHSH; CDR2 reads LQKENI. V was pared by 3 bases and J by 0 bases, with 13 bases between. The CDR3 is 16 amino acids. CDR3 protein: CASSPGSRGSTDTQYF. The CDR3 bases are TGTGCCAGCTCACCGGGCTCCCGGGGTAGCACAGATACGCAGTATTTT.

V gene TRBV4-1 combines with J gene TRBJ1-4; maybe TRBD1 (5 bases). V was pared by 4 bases and J by 5 bases, with 11 bases between. Germline loops: CDR1 MGHRA, CDR2 YSYEKL. The CDR3 length is 14 residues. The CDR3 sequence is CASSRDGQNEKLFF. For the CDR3, the DNA is TGCGCCAGCAGCCGGGACGGTCAAAATGAAAAACTGTTTTTT.

The chain combines TRBV5-4 with TRBJ2-6; a weak D match, TRBD2 (5 bases). Looked up from germline, CDR1 is SGHNT and CDR2 is YYREEE (reference sequence). V lost 0 bases to trimming and J lost 0 bases, with 13 bases between them. The CDR3 length is 18 residues. The chain's CDR3 is CASSLVRGPFSGANVLTF. The CDR3 DNA is TGTGCCAGCAGCTTGGTTCGGGGTCCCTTCTCTGGGGCCAACGTCCTGACTTTC.

The J gene is TRBJ2-2, the V gene TRBV7-2; TRBD2 matches 7 bases. The CDR3 has 18 amino acids. The germline V gene encodes CDR1 SGHTA and CDR2 FQGNSA. V shed 5 bases, J shed 5 bases, and the junction held 17 bases outside the gene matches. The CDR3 DNA sequence: TGTGCCAGCAGCCCCTCCTTAGTGTTCGCGGGGGTGACCGGGGAGCTGTTTTTT. It specifies CASSPSLVFAGVTGELFF.

The table lists this clone with a few counts. The chain couples TRBV29-1 to TRBJ1-1, with 7 bases fitting TRBD1. Germline values: CDR1 SQVTM, CDR2 ANQGSEA. The CDR3 length is 13 residues. Trimming at V came to 6 bases and at J to 5 bases, leaving 9 bases not matched to a gene. The CDR3 bases are TGCAGCGTCGGACTTACAGGGGTAACTGAAGCTTTCTTT. Amino acid sequence: CSVGLTGVTEAFF.

This chain connects TRBV4-3 to TRBJ2-3; perhaps TRBD1 as D (6 bases). The ends were cut back, 3 bases at V and 0 bases at J, with 10 bases in the middle. CDR1 and CDR2 from the germline V gene are LGHNA and YSLEER. The CDR3 is 15 residues long. This chain's CDR3 is CASSHRGTSTDTQYF. CDR3 DNA sequence: TGCGCCAGCAGCCATCGAGGGACAAGCACAGATACGCAGTATTTT.

A few counts support this clone. The chain has TRBV5-4 and TRBJ2-1; 7 nucleotides agree with TRBD1. The trim removed 0 bases at V and 9 bases at J, leaving 6 bases unmatched. Germline-derived CDR1 and CDR2 are SGHNT and YYREEE (reference sequence). The CDR3 is 14 residues long. CDR3 sequence (DNA): TGTGCCAGCAGCTTGGCAGTAGGGGGCAGTGAGCAGTTCTTC. This encodes CASSLAVGGSEQFF.

This sequence joins TRBV7-9 and TRBJ2-7; possibly TRBD1 for D (5 bases). This CDR3 has 13 amino acids. CDR1 is SEHNR, CDR2 FQNEAQ, per germline (reference sequence). V was shortened by 5 bases and J by 4 bases, with 12 bases between the two germline ends. The CDR3, as DNA: TGTGCCAGCAGCCCGGACACCGTATACGAGCAGTACTTC. Amino acids: CASSPDTVYEQYF.

The V gene is TRBV23-1, the J gene TRBJ2-7, with 7 bases fitting TRBD1. TRBV23-1 falls under the ORF class, with uncertain function. The ends lost 0 bases at V and 5 bases at J; junction bases unmatched: 4. CDR3 length: 14 residues. The chain's CDR3 is CASSQSLRGNEQYV. CDR3 sequence (DNA): TGCGCCAGCAGTCAATCACTCAGGGGGAACGAGCAGTACGTC.

This clone was seen at least ten times. This chain connects TRBV28 to TRBJ2-1, with 9 bases matching TRBD1. The CDR3 loop spans 14 amino acids. Germline trimming cut 4 bases from V and 7 bases from J; bases unmatched to any gene: 5. Germline CDR1 is MDHEN and CDR2 is SYDVKM. CDR3 residues: CASSSDRGGNEQFF. DNA for the CDR3: TGTGCCAGCAGTTCGGACAGGGGAGGGAATGAGCAGTTCTTC.

The table lists this clone with a few counts. V and J are TRBV19 and TRBJ2-3; no clear D. Trimming stripped 4 bases from V and 1 base from J, with 3 bases between. The length of the CDR3 is 12 residues. Germline-derived CDR1 and CDR2 are LNHDA and SQIVND (reference sequence). The CDR3 sequence: CASSSGTDTQYF. The CDR3 nucleotides read TGTGCCAGTAGTAGTGGCACAGATACGCAGTATTTT. Combining the CDR3 with reference TRBV19 and TRBJ2-3 gives the whole variable domain DGGITQSPKYLFRKEGQNVTLSCEQNLNHDAMYWYRQDPGQGLRLIYYSQIVNDFQKGDIAEGYSVSREKKESFPLTVTSAQKNPTAFYLCASSSGTDTQYFGPGTRLTVL.

The chain combines TRBV7-3 with TRBJ1-2; D may be TRBD1 (5 bases). This CDR3 is 14 amino acids long. Germline CDR1 reads SGHTA; CDR2 reads FQGTGA. V was trimmed by 1 base and J by 7 bases, leaving 13 bases between them. The CDR3 here is CASSLKPGLGGYTF. CDR3 coding DNA: TGTGCCAGCAGCTTAAAACCGGGACTAGGTGGCTACACCTTC.

The sample holds a few counts of this clone. The chain combines TRBV7-2 with TRBJ2-7; no clear D gene. Germline values: CDR1 SGHTA, CDR2 FQGNSA. Trimming took off 8 bases at V and 1 base at J, with 15 bases between the two ends. The CDR3 totals 14 residues. The CDR3 reads CASRLGGVSYEQYV. The CDR3 DNA reads TGTGCCAGCCGTCTAGGTGGTGTTTCCTACGAGCAGTACGTC.

A few counts support this clone. V and J are TRBV4-3 and TRBJ2-3; D perhaps matches TRBD2 (6 bases). The V and J ends lost 3 bases and 4 bases respectively, with 20 bases between them. CDR1 and CDR2 from the germline V gene are LGHNA and YSLEER. The CDR3 consists of 17 residues. CDR3 in amino acids: CASSQTATGGPPDTQYF. The CDR3, as DNA: TGCGCCAGCAGCCAGACAGCCACTGGAGGGCCGCCAGATACGCAGTATTTT.

In this sample, this clone turned up a few times. J is TRBJ1-6 and V is TRBV2; 8 bases line up with TRBD1. Germline lookup yields CDR1 SNHLY and CDR2 FYNNEI. V lost 6 bases to trimming and J lost 3 bases; unmatched junction nucleotides: 4. This CDR3 has 15 residues. The CDR3 reads CASREGTGYNSPLHF. The CDR3 DNA is TGTGCCAGCAGGGAGGGGACAGGCTATAATTCACCCCTCCACTTT.

This clone was seen a handful of times. The chain employs TRBV5-4 and TRBJ2-1, with 11 positions matching TRBD2. Germline CDR1 reads SGHNT; CDR2 reads YYREEE (reference sequence). The J segment lost 4 bases and the V segment lost 4 bases, leaving 4 bases of the junction unmatched. The CDR3 extends over 15 amino acids. CDR3 DNA sequence: TGTGCCAGCAGCCAGAGACTAGCGGGGTACAATGAGCAGTTCTTC. This sequence encodes CASSQRLAGYNEQFF.

This clone came up a few times. The chain combines TRBV14 with TRBJ2-7; D unclear. This CDR3 comprises 13 residues. Germline-derived CDR1 and CDR2 are SGHDN and FVKESK. Trimming pared 3 bases from V and 6 bases from J, leaving 12 bases between. CDR3 DNA sequence: TGTGCCAGCAGCCAGACACGGAGTTCCGAGCAGTACGTC. Translation: CASSQTRSSEQYV.

The chain combines TRBV7-2 with TRBJ2-5; D is ambiguous. Trimming took 4 bases from V and 8 from J, leaving 14 bases between them. The CDR3 length is 13 residues. The germline gives CDR1 SGHTA, CDR2 FQGNSA. The CDR3 DNA reads TGTGCCAGCAGCTCCTTCGGATTTGACACCCAGTACTTC. Its protein product is CASSSFGFDTQYF.

V and J are TRBV7-9 and TRBJ2-1, with 9 bases lining up with TRBD2. The CDR3 covers 15 residues. From germline, CDR1 is SEHNR and CDR2 FQNEAQ (reference sequence). J lost 2 bases, V lost 8 bases, and 7 bases had no gene match. CDR3 loop: CASGGRAQTYNEQFF. CDR3 DNA: TGTGCCAGCGGCGGGAGGGCTCAAACCTACAATGAGCAGTTCTTC.